The present T cell receptor beta chain was sequenced within a study of T cells generated in artificial thymic organoids (dated by TCRdb to about 2017). Regarding the complete study: TCR alpha and beta CDR3 repertoires of in vitro artificial thymic organoid-derived CD8 single positive T cells were compared with thymic and peripheral blood naive CD8 T cells. Displayed repertoire sequencing data were described as representative of three independent experiments.

To build the artificial thymic organoids, human HSPCs were aggregated with MS5 murine stromal cells that had been transduced with human DLL1, and the aggregates were cultured at an air-liquid interface. Organoids were seeded with FACS-purified CD34+CD3- hematopoietic stem and progenitor cells depleted of residual T cells. Organoids were cultured in serum-free RB27 medium: RPMI 1640 supplemented with B27, FLT3L, IL-7 and ascorbic acid. Organoid and thymic CD3+TCRalphabeta+CD8 single positive T cells were FACS sorted before RNA extraction. Total RNA was purified from around 40,000 to 200,000 sorted cells per sample with the RNeasy Micro kit, and quality checked on an Agilent RNA 6000 Nano chip. Here is what the overall study found, with its caveats: Organoid-derived CD8 single positive T cells showed physiological TCR clonotype diversity comparable to thymic and blood naive CD8 T cells. No skewed Valpha or Vbeta usage was observed in organoid-derived T cells, a finding that argues against dominance of unconventional lineages or clonal expansions.

The cysteine opens and the phenylalanine closes a CDR3 of 14 amino acids. Only CDR3 DNA remains: 42 bases, in frame from the first base. V and J lose 10 bases and 5 bases, and a span of 20 bases separates them. Looking up the germline V gene yields CDR1 ENHRY and CDR2 SYGVKD. This clonotype is termed medium-sized (0.01 to 0.1%). Its antigen is still unknown. There are no base qualities to consult, and no much larger clone falls within one base. TCRalpha and TCRbeta libraries were amplified in separate semi-nested PCR reactions using Advantage 2 and reverse primers located in the TRAC or TRBC constant regions. Between 3.5 and 500 ng of total RNA was used as input for first-strand cDNA synthesis. TCR cDNA libraries were generated by 5'-RACE using the SMARTer PCR cDNA Synthesis kit, with a poly-dT primer employed for first-strand synthesis. Each semi-nested reverse primer in the constant region carried a 5-nucleotide sample-specific barcode, and the resulting products were cleaned up with the Zymo DNA Clean and Concentrator-5 kit. Up to ten barcoded samples were pooled, ligated to Illumina adaptors and sequenced as 2 x 150 bp paired-end reads on an Illumina MiSeq. The authors' analysis ran thus. After demultiplexing, reads were aligned using BLAT against a custom library built from IMGT containing every combination of human TRAV, TRAJ, TRBV, TRBD and TRBJ. The best BLAT hits were picked using pslCDnaFilter (-maxAligns=1, -ignoreIntrons), and custom Perl scripts were used to calculate clonotype frequencies. The public sequencing data were trimmed at Q25 with fastp and processed into clonotypes with MiXCR by TCRdb, which kept only in-frame beta chains. A single entry per CDR3 protein holds the most common genes and DNA from its merged rows. It is TCRdb's table, rather than the study itself, that gives the V and J calls and clone size. The sample table records around 5,600 distinct CDR3 sequences; less than 30% of these occur just once. In total, the top ten clones hold around 3.2% of the sample.

The source of this sequence is a human donor who gave cord blood stem cells for thymic organoid culture, a cardiac surgery patient who gave postnatal thymus, or a blood donor (not recorded which). The chain joins TRBV10-3 to TRBJ2-5, with no confident D gene call. Specimen: naive CD8+ T cells grown in artificial thymic organoids from cord blood stem and progenitor cells. This sample's cell subset or site label indicates: CD3+TCRalphabeta+CD8SP T cells; for blood, CD45RO-CCR7+ naive CD8+ T cells. Here is the DNA: TGTGCCAGCTCTAGATGGTGGTTTCAGGAGACCCAGTACTTC. Translated, it reads CASSRWWFQETQYF.